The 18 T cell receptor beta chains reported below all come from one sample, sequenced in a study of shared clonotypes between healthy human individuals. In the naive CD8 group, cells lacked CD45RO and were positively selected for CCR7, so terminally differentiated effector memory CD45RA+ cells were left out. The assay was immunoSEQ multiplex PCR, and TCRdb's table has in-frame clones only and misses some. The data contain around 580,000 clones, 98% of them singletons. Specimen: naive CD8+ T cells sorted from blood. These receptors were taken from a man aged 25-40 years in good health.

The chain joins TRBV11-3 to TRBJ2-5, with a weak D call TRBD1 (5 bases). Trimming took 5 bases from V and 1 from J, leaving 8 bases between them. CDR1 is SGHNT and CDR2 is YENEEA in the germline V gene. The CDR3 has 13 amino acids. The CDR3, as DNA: TGTGCCAGCAGCCCGACAGCCCAAGAGACCCAGTACTTC. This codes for CASSPTAQETQYF.

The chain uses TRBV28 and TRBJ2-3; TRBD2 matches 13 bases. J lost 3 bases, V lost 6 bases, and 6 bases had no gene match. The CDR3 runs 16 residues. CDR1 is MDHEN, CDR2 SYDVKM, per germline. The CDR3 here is CASSSTSGRVTDTQYF. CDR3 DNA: TGTGCCAGCAGCTCCACTAGCGGGAGGGTGACAGATACGCAGTATTTT.

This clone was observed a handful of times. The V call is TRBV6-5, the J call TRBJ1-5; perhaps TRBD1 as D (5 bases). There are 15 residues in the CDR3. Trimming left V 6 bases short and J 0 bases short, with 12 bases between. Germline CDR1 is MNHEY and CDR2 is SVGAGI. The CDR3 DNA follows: TGTGCCAGCAGGGGGCAAAGGGATAGCAATCAGCCCCAGCATTTT. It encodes CASRGQRDSNQPQHF.

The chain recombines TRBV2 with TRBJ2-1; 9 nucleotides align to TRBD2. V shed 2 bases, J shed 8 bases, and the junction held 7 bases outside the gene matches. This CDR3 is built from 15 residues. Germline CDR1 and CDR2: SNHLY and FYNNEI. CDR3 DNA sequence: TGTGCCAGCAGTGAACGTGGACTAGCGATATATGAGCAGTTCTTC. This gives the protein CASSERGLAIYEQFF.

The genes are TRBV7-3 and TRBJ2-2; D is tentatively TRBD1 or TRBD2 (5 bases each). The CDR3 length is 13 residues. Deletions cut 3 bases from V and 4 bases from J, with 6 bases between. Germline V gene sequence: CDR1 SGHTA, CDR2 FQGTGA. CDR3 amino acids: CASSFGGTGELFF. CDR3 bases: TGTGCCAGCAGCTTTGGGGGCACCGGGGAGCTGTTTTTT.

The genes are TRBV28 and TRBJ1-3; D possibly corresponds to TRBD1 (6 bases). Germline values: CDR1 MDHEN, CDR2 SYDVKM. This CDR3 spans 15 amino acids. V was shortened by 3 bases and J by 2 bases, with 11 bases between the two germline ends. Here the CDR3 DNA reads TGTGCCAGCAGTTTCCCGGGGGGCGCTGGAAACACCATATATTTT. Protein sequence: CASSFPGGAGNTIYF.

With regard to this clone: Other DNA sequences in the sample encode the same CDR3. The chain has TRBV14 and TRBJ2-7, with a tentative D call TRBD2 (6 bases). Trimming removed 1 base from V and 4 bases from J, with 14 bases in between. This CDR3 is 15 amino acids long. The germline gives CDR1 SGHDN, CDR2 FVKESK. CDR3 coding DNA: TGTGCCAGCAGCCAAGTCGCGGGGAGTACTTACGAGCAGTACTTC. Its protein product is CASSQVAGSTYEQYF.

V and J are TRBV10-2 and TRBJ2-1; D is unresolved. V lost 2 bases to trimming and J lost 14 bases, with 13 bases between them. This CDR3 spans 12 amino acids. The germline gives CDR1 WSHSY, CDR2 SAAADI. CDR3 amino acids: CASSEPRSWEFF. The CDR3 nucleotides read TGCGCCAGCAGTGAGCCAAGGAGTTGGGAGTTCTTC.

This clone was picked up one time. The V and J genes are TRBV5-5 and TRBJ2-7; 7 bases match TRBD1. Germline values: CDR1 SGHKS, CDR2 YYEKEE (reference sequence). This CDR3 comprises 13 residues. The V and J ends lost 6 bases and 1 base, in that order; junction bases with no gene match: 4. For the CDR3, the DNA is TGTGCCAGCACCACAGGGGTATCCTACGAGCAGTACTTC. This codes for CASTTGVSYEQYF.

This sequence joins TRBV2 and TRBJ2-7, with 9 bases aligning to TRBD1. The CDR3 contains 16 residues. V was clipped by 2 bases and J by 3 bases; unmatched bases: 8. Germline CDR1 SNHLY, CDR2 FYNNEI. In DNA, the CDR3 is TGTGCCAGCAGTGAAATAATGACAGGGGGAAACTACGAGCAGTACTTC. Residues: CASSEIMTGGNYEQYF. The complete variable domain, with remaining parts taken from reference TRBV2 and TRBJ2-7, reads EPEVTQTPSHQVTQMGQEVILRCVPISNHLYFYWYRQILGQKVEFLVSFYNNEISEKSEIFDDQFSVERPDGSNFTLKIRSTKLEDSAMYFCASSEIMTGGNYEQYFGPGTRLTVT.

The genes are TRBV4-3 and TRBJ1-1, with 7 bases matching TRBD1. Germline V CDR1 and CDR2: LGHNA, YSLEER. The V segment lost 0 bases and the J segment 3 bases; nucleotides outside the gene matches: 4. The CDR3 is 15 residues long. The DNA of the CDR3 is TGCGCCAGCAGCCAAGATCGGACAGGATACACTGAAGCTTTCTTT. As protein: CASSQDRTGYTEAFF.

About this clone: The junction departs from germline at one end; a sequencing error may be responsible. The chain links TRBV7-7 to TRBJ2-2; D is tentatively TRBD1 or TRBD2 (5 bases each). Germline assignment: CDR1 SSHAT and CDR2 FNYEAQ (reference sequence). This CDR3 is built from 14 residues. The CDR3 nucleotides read TGTGCTAGCAGCTCGGGGACCAACACCGGGGAGCTGTTTTTT. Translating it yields CASSSGTNTGELFF.

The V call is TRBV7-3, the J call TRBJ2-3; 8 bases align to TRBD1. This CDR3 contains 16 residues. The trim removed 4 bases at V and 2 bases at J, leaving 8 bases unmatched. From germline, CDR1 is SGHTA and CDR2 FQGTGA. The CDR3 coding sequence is TGTGCCAGCAGCTCGGGACAGGTCAGGCCCACAGATACGCAGTATTTT. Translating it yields CASSSGQVRPTDTQYF. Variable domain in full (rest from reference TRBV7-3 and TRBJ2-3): GAGVSQTPSNKVTEKGKYVELRCDPISGHTALYWYRQSLGQGPEFLIYFQGTGAADDSGLPNDRFFAVRPEGSVSTLKIQRTERGDSAVYLCASSSGQVRPTDTQYFGPGTRLTVL.

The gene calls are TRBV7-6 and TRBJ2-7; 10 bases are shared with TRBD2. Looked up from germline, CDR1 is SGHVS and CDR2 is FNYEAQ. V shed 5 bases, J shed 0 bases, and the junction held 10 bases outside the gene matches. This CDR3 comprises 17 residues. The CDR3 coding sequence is TGTGCCAGCAGCCCCTCCCCCGGACTAGCGGACTCCTACGAGCAGTACTTC. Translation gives CASSPSPGLADSYEQYF.

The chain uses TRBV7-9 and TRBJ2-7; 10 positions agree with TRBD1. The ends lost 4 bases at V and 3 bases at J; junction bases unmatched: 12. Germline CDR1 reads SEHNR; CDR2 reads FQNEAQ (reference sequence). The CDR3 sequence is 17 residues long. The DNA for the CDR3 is TGTGCCAGCAGCTCCGCTTTAAAGAGGACAGGGGGCTACGAGCAGTACTTC. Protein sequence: CASSSALKRTGGYEQYF.

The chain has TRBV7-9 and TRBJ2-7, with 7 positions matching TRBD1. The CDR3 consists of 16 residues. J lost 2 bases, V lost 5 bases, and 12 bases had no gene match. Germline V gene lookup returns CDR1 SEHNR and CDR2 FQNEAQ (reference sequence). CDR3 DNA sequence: TGTGCCAGCAGCACTATGACCGGGACAGACCCCTACGAGCAGTACTTC. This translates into CASSTMTGTDPYEQYF.

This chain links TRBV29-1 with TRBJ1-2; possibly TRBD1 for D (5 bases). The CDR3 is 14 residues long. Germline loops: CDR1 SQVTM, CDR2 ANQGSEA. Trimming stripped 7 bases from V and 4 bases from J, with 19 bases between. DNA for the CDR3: TGCAGCGCCGATTCGAGCGGCGGGGGCTATGGCTACACCTTC. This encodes CSADSSGGGYGYTF. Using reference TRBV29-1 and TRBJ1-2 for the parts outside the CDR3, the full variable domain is SAVISQKPSRDICQRGTSLTIQCQVDSQVTMMFWYRQQPGQSLTLIATANQGSEATYESGFVIDKFPISRPNLTFSTLTVSNMSPEDSSIYLCSADSSGGGYGYTFGSGTRLTVV.

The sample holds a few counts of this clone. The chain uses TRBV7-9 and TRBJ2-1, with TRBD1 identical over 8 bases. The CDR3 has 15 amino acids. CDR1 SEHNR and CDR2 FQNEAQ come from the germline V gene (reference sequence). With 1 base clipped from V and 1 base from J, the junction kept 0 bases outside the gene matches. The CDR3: CASSLGTGSYNEQFF. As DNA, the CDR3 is TGTGCCAGCAGCTTAGGGACAGGGTCCTACAATGAGCAGTTCTTC.